What follows are 24 T cell receptor beta chains derived from one specimen sequenced in a study of blood T cell repertoires in COVID-19. Data came from immunoSEQ multiplex PCR; TCRdb stores just in-frame clones and leaves some out. The repertoire holds hundreds of thousands of clones, around 89% seen once, with around 12% in the top ten. The sequenced material came from peripheral blood. The receptors were sampled from a woman in her fifties or sixties with acute or convalescent COVID-19.

The chain couples TRBV6-5 to TRBJ2-3; no firm D call. This CDR3 comprises 11 residues. The ends were cut back, 7 bases at V and 7 bases at J, with 9 bases in the middle. The germline V gene encodes CDR1 MNHEY and CDR2 SVGAGI. CDR3 nucleotide sequence: TGTGCCAGCACCGAGAGGAATACGCAGTATTTT. This encodes CASTERNTQYF.

This rearrangement joins TRBV2 to TRBJ1-4; no firm D call. Trimming stripped 2 bases from V and 8 bases from J, with 6 bases between. The CDR3 sequence is 12 residues long. Per the germline V gene, CDR1 is SNHLY and CDR2 is FYNNEI. The CDR3 coding sequence is TGTGCCAGCAGTGAAAACCGGGAAAAACTGTTTTTT. Protein: CASSENREKLFF.

This clone was counted between two and nine times. This chain connects TRBV11-3 to TRBJ2-7; 13 nucleotides align to TRBD2. Germline V gives CDR1 SGHNT, CDR2 YENEEA. The CDR3 totals 17 residues. J lost 1 base, V lost 5 bases, and 8 bases had no gene match. The CDR3 loop reads CASSGTGLAGISYEQYF. The CDR3 DNA follows: TGTGCCAGCAGCGGGACGGGACTAGCGGGGATTTCCTACGAGCAGTACTTC.

This clone was seen only once. The chain employs TRBV9 and TRBJ1-4; 8 bases line up with TRBD1. The CDR3 has 15 amino acids. Germline V gives CDR1 SGDLS, CDR2 YYNGEE. Trimming took 5 bases from V and 0 from J; bases not matched to a gene: 3. CDR3 bases: TGTGCCAGCAGTACAGGGGGTTCAACTAATGAAAAACTGTTTTTT. Translation gives CASSTGGSTNEKLFF.

The gene calls are TRBV11-1 and TRBJ1-1, with D perhaps TRBD1 (6 bases). CDR3 length: 15 residues. The V end lost 5 bases, the J end lost 0 bases, and 13 bases lay between the germline ends. CDR1 and CDR2 from the germline V gene are SGHAT and FQDESV (reference sequence). In DNA form, the CDR3 reads TGTGCCAGCAGCCGTCCCGGACAGATGAACACTGAAGCTTTCTTT. Residues: CASSRPGQMNTEAFF.

The J gene is TRBJ2-1, the V gene TRBV5-6, with D perhaps matching TRBD1 (7 bases). The CDR3 covers 18 residues. Germline V gene lookup returns CDR1 SGHDT and CDR2 YYEEEE. The ends were cut back, 0 bases at V and 5 bases at J, with 21 bases in the middle. CDR3 nucleotide sequence: TGTGCCAGCAGCTTGGAGGAGGGGGCCCTTCGTTCAAACAATGAGCAGTTCTTC. Amino acid sequence: CASSLEEGALRSNNEQFF.

The chain joins TRBV19 to TRBJ2-1; 7 positions match TRBD2. The CDR3 extends over 15 amino acids. J gave up 8 bases and V 2 bases, and 9 bases lay outside the gene matches. Germline CDR1 LNHDA, CDR2 SQIVND (reference sequence). As DNA, the CDR3 is TGTGCCAGTAGTATAACGGGGGAGGGTGTTCATGAGCAGTTCTTC. Protein: CASSITGEGVHEQFF.

The chain uses TRBV6-5 and TRBJ1-6, with TRBD1 identical over 10 bases. The V and J ends lost 0 bases and 8 bases, in that order; junction bases with no gene match: 1. The CDR3 sequence is 15 residues long. CDR1 and CDR2 from the germline V gene are MNHEY and SVGAGI. The CDR3 loop is CASSYSGQGDSPLHF. CDR3 bases: TGTGCCAGCAGTTACTCCGGACAGGGGGATTCACCCCTCCACTTT.

The chain couples TRBV6-5 to TRBJ2-1; 12 nucleotides match TRBD2. Looked up from germline, CDR1 is MNHEY and CDR2 is SVGAGI. The CDR3 covers 16 residues. With 2 bases clipped from V and 8 bases from J, the junction kept 7 bases outside the gene matches. In nucleotides, the CDR3 is TGTGCCAGCAGTTACCTGACTAGCGGGAGTAGCGATGAGCAGTTCTTC. It encodes CASSYLTSGSSDEQFF.

The genes are TRBV2 and TRBJ2-7; 13 nucleotides agree with TRBD2. Germline CDR1 and CDR2: SNHLY and FYNNEI. V lost 8 bases, J lost 12 bases, and 13 bases stayed unmatched. The length of the CDR3 is 14 residues. In nucleotides, the CDR3 is TGTGCCAGCTCCCCCGGCACTAGCGGGGGGGCCCGGTACTTC. This gives the protein CASSPGTSGGARYF. The full variable domain, with the rest looked up from reference TRBV2 and TRBJ2-7, is EPEVTQTPSHQVTQMGQEVILRCVPISNHLYFYWYRQILGQKVEFLVSFYNNEISEKSEIFDDQFSVERPDGSNFTLKIRSTKLEDSAMYFCASSPGTSGGARYFGPGTRLTVT.

The V gene is TRBV29-1, the J gene TRBJ2-1; TRBD2 agrees at 8 bases. Per germline, CDR1 SQVTM and CDR2 ANQGSEA. The CDR3 spans 13 residues. V was clipped by 4 bases and J by 9 bases; unmatched bases: 8. This CDR3 reads CSVGVAGGVEQFF. CDR3 DNA: TGCAGCGTTGGGGTCGCGGGGGGCGTTGAGCAGTTCTTC.

This chain connects TRBV3-1 (or the pseudogene TRBV3-2) to TRBJ1-1, with TRBD1 as a possible D gene (5 bases). Germline loops: CDR1 LGHDT, CDR2 YNNKEL (reference sequence). The germline V and J ends were trimmed by 2 bases and 4 bases, with 11 bases remaining between them. The CDR3 has 14 amino acids. The CDR3 DNA reads TGTGCCAGCAGCCAACCCGGGGGGGGCACTGAAGCTTTCTTT. Its translation: CASSQPGGGTEAFF.

This chain links TRBV10-3 with TRBJ2-2; 9 nucleotides agree with TRBD2. J lost 8 bases, V lost 3 bases, and 10 bases had no gene match. This CDR3 spans 16 amino acids. Germline CDR1 and CDR2: ENHRY and SYGVKD. CDR3 loop: CAISESLAGTGGELFF. CDR3 DNA: TGTGCCATCAGTGAATCGCTAGCGGGGACCGGAGGGGAGCTGTTTTTT.

The J gene is TRBJ1-1, the V gene TRBV29-1; 7 nucleotides line up with TRBD1. The CDR3 covers 15 residues. J was trimmed by 0 bases and V by 7 bases; bases with no gene match: 11. Germline V gene sequence: CDR1 SQVTM, CDR2 ANQGSEA. CDR3 bases: TGCAGCGCCCAGACAGGGACGACCATGAACACTGAAGCTTTCTTT. Its translation is CSAQTGTTMNTEAFF.

In the case of this clone: Other DNA sequences within the sample encode an identical CDR3. This chain links TRBV7-2 with TRBJ1-3; D is undetermined. The CDR3 consists of 13 residues. V was pared by 4 bases and J by 0 bases, with 4 bases between. CDR1 is SGHTA, CDR2 FQGNSA, per germline. In nucleotides, the CDR3 is TGTGCCAGCAGCTCCTACTCTGGAAACACCATATATTTT. Protein product: CASSSYSGNTIYF.

This clone appeared once. J is TRBJ1-2 and V is TRBV6-1; 11 nucleotides match TRBD1. Germline V gene lookup returns CDR1 MNHNS and CDR2 SASEGT. Trimming cost V 3 bases and J 3 bases; bases outside gene matches: 3. The CDR3 contains 15 residues. CDR3 amino acids: CASSERTGGYYGYTF. The CDR3 nucleotides are TGTGCCAGCAGTGAGCGGACAGGGGGCTACTATGGCTACACCTTC.

This chain joins TRBV7-8 and TRBJ1-6; TRBD1 might be the D (6 bases). The V end lost 5 bases, the J end lost 0 bases, and 8 bases lay between the germline ends. The CDR3 is made up of 15 amino acids. Germline V gives CDR1 SGHVS, CDR2 FQNEAQ. The CDR3 is CASSPDSSYNSPLHF. The CDR3 bases are TGTGCCAGCAGCCCGGACAGCTCCTATAATTCACCCCTCCACTTT.

The chain has TRBV7-9 and TRBJ2-5; possible D gene TRBD1, 7 bases. V was clipped by 2 bases and J by 5 bases, with 18 bases between them. The CDR3 sequence is 16 residues long. Germline V CDR1 and CDR2: SEHNR, FQNEAQ (reference sequence). CDR3 sequence reads: CASSLPSGGGGETQYF. CDR3 sequence (DNA): TGTGCCAGCAGCTTACCGAGCGGAGGGGGCGGGGAGACCCAGTACTTC.

The J gene is TRBJ2-7, the V gene TRBV15, with a weak D call TRBD2 (6 bases). The CDR3 length is 11 residues. The ends were cut back, 5 bases at V and 6 bases at J, with 8 bases in the middle. The germline gives CDR1 LNHNV, CDR2 YYDKDF (reference sequence). CDR3: CATSGGAEQYF. Here the CDR3 DNA reads TGTGCCACCAGCGGCGGGGCCGAGCAGTACTTC. Filled out from reference TRBV15 and TRBJ2-7, the complete variable domain reads DAMVIQNPRYQVTQFGKPVTLSCSQTLNHNVMYWYQQKSSQAPKLLFHYYDKDFNNEADTPDNFQSRRPNTSFCFLDIRSPGLGDTAMYLCATSGGAEQYFGPGTRLTVT.

V and J are TRBV28 and TRBJ2-5; 7 bases map to TRBD1. J lost 4 bases, V lost 4 bases, and 0 bases had no gene match. The CDR3 totals 12 residues. CDR1 MDHEN and CDR2 SYDVKM come from the germline V gene. The CDR3 bases are TGTGCCAGCAGTTACAGGGGAGAGACCCAGTACTTC. It is translated as CASSYRGETQYF.

The chain joins TRBV4-1 to TRBJ1-5; no firm D call. The CDR3 contains 15 residues. V gave up 0 bases and J gave up 0 bases, with 6 bases separating them. Germline V gene sequence: CDR1 MGHRA, CDR2 YSYEKL. The CDR3 reads CASSQDRYSNQPQHF. CDR3 bases: TGCGCCAGCAGCCAAGATCGGTATAGCAATCAGCCCCAGCATTTT.

V gene TRBV5-4 combines with J gene TRBJ2-5, with 7 bases fitting TRBD2. V trimming: 0 bases; J trimming: 2 bases; junction bases outside the gene matches: 1. Per the germline V gene, CDR1 is SGHNT and CDR2 is YYREEE (reference sequence). This CDR3 is built from 14 residues. CDR3 DNA: TGTGCCAGCAGCTTGGGGACTAGGCAAGAGACCCAGTACTTC. This codes for CASSLGTRQETQYF. The full variable domain, completed using reference TRBV5-4 and TRBJ2-5, is ETGVTQSPTHLIKTRGQQVTLRCSSQSGHNTVSWYQQALGQGPQFIFQYYREEENGRGNFPPRFSGLQFPNYSSELNVNALELDDSALYLCASSLGTRQETQYFGPGTRLLVL.

V and J are TRBV29-1 and TRBJ2-5; the match to TRBD2 covers 7 bases. The CDR3 is made up of 12 amino acids. J gave up 4 bases and V 8 bases, and 7 bases lay outside the gene matches. Germline V lookup: CDR1 SQVTM, CDR2 ANQGSEA. The CDR3 region is CSYWGGRETQYF. CDR3 in DNA: TGCAGCTACTGGGGGGGACGAGAGACCCAGTACTTC.

The chain combines TRBV14 with TRBJ1-6; D is perhaps TRBD1 (5 bases). Germline V gene sequence: CDR1 SGHDN, CDR2 FVKESK. Trimming removed 2 bases from V and 12 bases from J, with 11 bases in between. CDR3 length: 13 residues. The CDR3 sequence is CASSQPARGPLHF. Here the CDR3 DNA reads TGTGCCAGCAGCCAACCGGCTAGGGGACCCCTCCACTTT.